Described below is a single TCR beta chain sequence and its context. Its antigen is not identified. The V end lost 5 bases, the J end lost 3 bases, and 10 bases lay between the germline ends. Germline V gene sequence: CDR1 MNHEY, CDR2 SVGAGI. This CDR3 spans 13 amino acids. TCRdb's table, derived via immunoSEQ multiplex PCR, lists solely in-frame clones and lacks some. Here the sample spans 65,000 to 95,000 clones, roughly 89% being singletons. This entry comes from a study of OX40 agonist ivuxolimab in advanced cancers. General study findings and limits: Near-lowest levels of clonal expansion characterized partial responders at 0.1-3.0 mg/kg. Clones of CD4+ and CD8+ blood T cells grew by week 6 at doses of 0.1 to 3.0 mg/kg.

The V call is TRBV6-5, the J call TRBJ1-2; D remains unclear. The sequence came from an adult with an advanced solid tumor such as melanoma, head and neck, liver or kidney cancer. The sequencing used CD4+ or CD8+ T cells sorted from blood, collected in a trial of the OX40 agonist ivuxolimab. The CDR3, as DNA: TGTGCCAGCAGTCCCGACGGAGACTATGGCTACACCTTC. This sequence encodes CASSPDGDYGYTF.